This entry features one T cell receptor beta chain sequence. Its specific antigen is unknown. No much larger clonotype is one base removed from it; base qualities were not supplied. This record comes from a study of cytomegalovirus exposure and HLA in healthy donors (dated by TCRdb to about 2017). With respect to the entire study: The 650 to 800 repertoires of the first cohort and the 120 validation repertoires were produced on the same platform, according to a later analysis. The aim of the study was to test whether cataloging public T cell receptors could identify signatures of past pathogen exposure. In addition to the first cohort of several hundred subjects, a separate validation cohort of approximately 130 different subjects was used. High-throughput TCR immunosequencing, statistical association of individual TCRs with disease status, and machine learning were combined to predict cytomegalovirus infection status. Overall study outcomes, separate from this receptor: A total of fewer than 200 TCR beta chains were listed by the study as associated with cytomegalovirus. A few of the identified cytomegalovirus-associated TCR beta chains were confirmed in vitro to be specific for cytomegalovirus antigens. The classifier was reported to diagnose cytomegalovirus status with high specificity and sensitivity in both the original and validation cohorts. Across donors, most TCR sequences were observed very rarely, whereas some public TCRs were present in many individuals. The authors suggested that the approach could potentially be extended to other disease states and immunological phenotypes. A later analysis found that TCRs clustered in the first cohort also tended to co-occur in the 120 validation repertoires, with just under 95% of cluster scores above 0. A later analysis lacked HLA typing for the validation cohort, so it scored co-occurrence in that cohort across all 110 or so repertoires.

The donors were included in the validation cohort of over a hundred subjects, a group kept apart from the roughly 670-subject first cohort. A distance of 8 bases separates the germline ends of V and J, which lose 1 base and 1 base respectively. The CDR3 measures 14 amino acids from cysteine to phenylalanine. The DNA shown is the 42-base CDR3, in frame from base 1. CDR1 and CDR2 (SGHRS, YFSETQ) derive from the germline V gene. Library preparation employed the immunoSEQ multiplex PCR assay. The paper's data handling went like this. A statistical classification framework was built to diagnose cytomegalovirus status from the catalog of TCR beta chain sequences. In TCRdb, the immuneACCESS table is reduced to in-frame sequences with V and J assigned. These tables do not hold every clone; where another copy was compared, an unresolved V gene accounts for under half, and the others remain unexplained. D and trimming come from the DNA, and the V and J calls and clone size come from that table. The sample profile shows roughly 350,000 clones; 80% to 90% of them were found once. Approximately 0.84% of the sample belongs to the ten largest clones.

This TCR came from a woman younger than 35 in good health and CMV-seronegative. Sequences were obtained from PBMCs. Recombination connected TRBV5-1 to TRBJ2-5; the D gene is possibly TRBD1, with 5 bases matching. CDR3 loop: CASSLTGPQETQYF. The DNA is TGCGCCAGCAGCTTGACAGGTCCCCAAGAGACCCAGTACTTC.